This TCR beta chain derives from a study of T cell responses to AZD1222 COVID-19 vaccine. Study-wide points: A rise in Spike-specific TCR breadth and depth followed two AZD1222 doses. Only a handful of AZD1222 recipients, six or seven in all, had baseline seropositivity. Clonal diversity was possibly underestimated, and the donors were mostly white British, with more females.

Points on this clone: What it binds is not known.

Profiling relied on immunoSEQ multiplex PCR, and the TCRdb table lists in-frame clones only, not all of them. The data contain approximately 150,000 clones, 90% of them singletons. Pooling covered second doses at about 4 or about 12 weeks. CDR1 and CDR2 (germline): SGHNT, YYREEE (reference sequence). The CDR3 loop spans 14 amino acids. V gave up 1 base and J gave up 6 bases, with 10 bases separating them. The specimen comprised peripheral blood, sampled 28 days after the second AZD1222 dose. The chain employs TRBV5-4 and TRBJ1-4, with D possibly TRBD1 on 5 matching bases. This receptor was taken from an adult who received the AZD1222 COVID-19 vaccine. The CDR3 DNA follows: TGTGCCAGCAGCTTGTCGCAGGGCCATGAAAAACTGTTTTTT. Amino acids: CASSLSQGHEKLFF.